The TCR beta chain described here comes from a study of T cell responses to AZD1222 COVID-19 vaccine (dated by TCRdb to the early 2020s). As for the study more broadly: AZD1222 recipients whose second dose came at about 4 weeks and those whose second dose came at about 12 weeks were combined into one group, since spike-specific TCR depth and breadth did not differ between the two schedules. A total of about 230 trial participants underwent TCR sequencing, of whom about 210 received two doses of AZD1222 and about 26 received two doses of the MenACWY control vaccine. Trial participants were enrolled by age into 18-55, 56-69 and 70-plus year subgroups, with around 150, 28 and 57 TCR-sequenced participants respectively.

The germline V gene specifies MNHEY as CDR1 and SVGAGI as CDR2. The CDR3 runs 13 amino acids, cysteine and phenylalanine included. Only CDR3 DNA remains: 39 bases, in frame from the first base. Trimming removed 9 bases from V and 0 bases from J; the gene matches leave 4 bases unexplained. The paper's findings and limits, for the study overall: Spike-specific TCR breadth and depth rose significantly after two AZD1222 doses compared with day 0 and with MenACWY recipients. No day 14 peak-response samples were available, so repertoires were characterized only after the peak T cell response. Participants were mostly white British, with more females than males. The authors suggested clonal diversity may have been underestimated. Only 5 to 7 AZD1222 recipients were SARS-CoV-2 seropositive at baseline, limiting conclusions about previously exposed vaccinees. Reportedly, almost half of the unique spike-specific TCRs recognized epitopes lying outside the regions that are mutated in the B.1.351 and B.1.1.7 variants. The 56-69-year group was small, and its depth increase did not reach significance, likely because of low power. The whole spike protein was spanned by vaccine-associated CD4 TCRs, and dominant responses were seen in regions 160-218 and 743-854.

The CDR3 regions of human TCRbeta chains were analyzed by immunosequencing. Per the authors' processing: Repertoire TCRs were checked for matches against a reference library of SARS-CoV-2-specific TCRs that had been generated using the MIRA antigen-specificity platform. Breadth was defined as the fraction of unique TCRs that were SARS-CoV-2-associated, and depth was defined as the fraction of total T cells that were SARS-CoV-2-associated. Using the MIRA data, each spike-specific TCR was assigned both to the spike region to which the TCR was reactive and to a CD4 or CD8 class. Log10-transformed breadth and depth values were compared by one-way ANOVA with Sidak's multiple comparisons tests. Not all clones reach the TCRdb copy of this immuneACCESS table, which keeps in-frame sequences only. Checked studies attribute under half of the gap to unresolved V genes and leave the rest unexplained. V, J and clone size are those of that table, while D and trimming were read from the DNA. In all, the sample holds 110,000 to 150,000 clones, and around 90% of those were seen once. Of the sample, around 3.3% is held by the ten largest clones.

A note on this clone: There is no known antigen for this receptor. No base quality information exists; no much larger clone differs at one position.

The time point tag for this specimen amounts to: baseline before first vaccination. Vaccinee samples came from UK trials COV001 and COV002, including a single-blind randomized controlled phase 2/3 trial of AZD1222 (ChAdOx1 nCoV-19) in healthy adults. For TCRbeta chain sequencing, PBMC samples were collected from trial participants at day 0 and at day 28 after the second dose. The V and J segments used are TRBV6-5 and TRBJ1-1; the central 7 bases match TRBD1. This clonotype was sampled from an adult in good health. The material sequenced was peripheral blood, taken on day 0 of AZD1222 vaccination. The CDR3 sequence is CASSGQMNTEAFF. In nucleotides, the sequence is TGTGCCAGTTCGGGACAGATGAACACTGAAGCTTTCTTT.